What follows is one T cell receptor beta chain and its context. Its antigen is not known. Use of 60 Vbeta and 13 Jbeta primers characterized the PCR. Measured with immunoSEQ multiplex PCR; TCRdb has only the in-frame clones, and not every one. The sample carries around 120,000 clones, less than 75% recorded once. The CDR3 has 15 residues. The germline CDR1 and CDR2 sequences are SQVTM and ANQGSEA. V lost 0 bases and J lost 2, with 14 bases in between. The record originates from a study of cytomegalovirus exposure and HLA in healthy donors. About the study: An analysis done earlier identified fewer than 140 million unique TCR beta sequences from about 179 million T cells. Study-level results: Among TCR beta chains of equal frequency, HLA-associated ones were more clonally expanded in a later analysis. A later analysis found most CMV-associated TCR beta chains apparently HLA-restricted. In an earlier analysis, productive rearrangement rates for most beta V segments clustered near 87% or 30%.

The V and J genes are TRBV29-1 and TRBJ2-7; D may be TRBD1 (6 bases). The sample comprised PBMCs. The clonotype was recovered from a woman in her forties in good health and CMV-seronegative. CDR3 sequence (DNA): TGCAGCGTTGAAGATCCCGCAGGGGTTACCTACGAGCAGTACTTC. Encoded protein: CSVEDPAGVTYEQYF.